Listed below are T cell receptor beta chains from one sample, sequenced in a study of shared clonotypes between healthy human individuals. TCRdb's table, derived via immunoSEQ multiplex PCR, lists solely in-frame clones and lacks some. The table includes 1 million to 1.3 million clones, 75% to 80% detected once. The sample was memory CD4+ T cells from PBMCs. The receptor source for this set is a young man in good health. Some clones in this sample may be carry-over from other donors' samples. Both conserved end residues are part of each CDR3. A D gene is named only where the DNA matches it firmly. The size of a clone is reported for some rows only, either as once, few or many, or as a class for expanded clones.

>NA|TRBJ2-2|NA|TRBV10-3
TGTGCCATCAGTGCGGACGCCGGGGAGCTGTTTTTT
CAISADAGELFF
>TRBD1|TRBJ2-7|NA|TRBV28
TGTGCCAGCAGTTTGACGGGACAGGGCATCGACGAGCAGTACTTC
CASSLTGQGIDEQYF
>TRBD1|TRBJ1-2|NA|TRBV11-2
TGTGCCAGCAGCCCATCCGGGACAGCAAACTATGGCTACACCTTC
CASSPSGTANYGYTF
>NA|TRBJ1-2|few|TRBV28
TGTGCCAGCAGTCCACAGTCTTATCCTACAAGCCTTCACGGCTACACCTTC
CASSPQSYPTSLHGYTF
>NA|TRBJ1-5|NA|TRBV10-3
TGTGCCATCAGTGAGAATATCGGGGCCAATCAGCCCCAGCATTTT
CAISENIGANQPQHF
>NA|TRBJ1-4|few|TRBV12-5
TGTGCTAGTGGTTTTGGGGCCAGTCACGCAACTAATGAAAAACTGTTTTTT
CASGFGASHATNEKLFF
>NA|TRBJ1-1|NA|TRBV28
TGTGGAGGCGGGGACAACGGTGAAGCTTTCTTT
CGGGDNGEAFF
>NA|TRBJ1-1|few|TRBV27
TGTGCCAGCAGTTTAAGGGATGGGGGTCGGCCTGAAGCTTTCTTT
CASSLRDGGRPEAFF
>NA|TRBJ1-5|NA|TRBV28
TGTGCCAGCAGCCTCTGGGGGGGAGGCAATCAGCCCCAGCATTTT
CASSLWGGGNQPQHF
>NA|TRBJ1-2|NA|TRBV7-9
TGTGCCAGCAGCACTTCCGGTAACTATGGCTACACCTTC
CASSTSGNYGYTF
>NA|TRBJ1-5|NA|TRBV7-9
TGTGCCAGCAGACCTACGGGACAAAGTGTTAGCAATCAGCCCCAGCATTTT
CASRPTGQSVSNQPQHF
>NA|TRBJ2-7|few|TRBV30
TGTGCCTGGAGTAGGACTTCCGAGCAGTACTTC
CAWSRTSEQYF
>NA|TRBJ2-5|NA|TRBV5-1
TGCGCCAGCAGCTTGGCCTCAGGGGGGGAGACCCAGTACTTC
CASSLASGGETQYF
>NA|TRBJ2-7|NA|TRBV5-1
TGCGCCAGCAGCTTGTCCAGTAGCGCCTACGAGCAGTACTTC
CASSLSSSAYEQYF
>NA|TRBJ1-5|NA|TRBV19
TGTGCCAGTAGTAGCCATATAGGGGACAGCAATCAGCCCCAGCATTTT
CASSSHIGDSNQPQHF
>NA|TRBJ2-7|NA|TRBV28
TGTGCCAGCAGCCTGCGAGGGACAATCTCCTACGAGCAGTACTTC
CASSLRGTISYEQYF
>NA|TRBJ2-5|NA|TRBV30
TGTGCCTGGACTAAGAACGGGGAAGAGGCCCAGTACTTC
CAWTKNGEEAQYF
>NA|TRBJ1-1|once|TRBV7-3
TGTGCCAGCAGCTTAGATGAAGGGGCTGAAGCTTTCTTT
CASSLDEGAEAFF
>NA|TRBJ1-5|NA|TRBV4-1
TGCGCGACATGGGGGGGTGGCAATCAGCCCCAGCATTTT
CATWGGGNQPQHF
>NA|TRBJ2-3|NA|TRBV9
TGTGCCAGCAGCCCCCCCTCGAAAGGTACGCAGTATTTT
CASSPPSKGTQYF
>TRBD1|TRBJ1-1|few|TRBV18
TGTGCCAGCTCAAGGACAGGGGATGGGGAAACTTTCTTT
CASSRTGDGETFF
>NA|TRBJ2-1|NA|TRBV5-4
TGTGCCAGCAGCTCTAGGGTGAATGAGCAGTTCTTC
CASSSRVNEQFF
>TRBD1|TRBJ2-7|NA|TRBV30
TGTGCCTGGAGTCTTTGGGGGACAGGGGGCTACGAGCAGTACTTC
CAWSLWGTGGYEQYF
>NA|TRBJ2-5|many|TRBV18
TGTGCCAGCTCACCACGGGGGCAAGAGACCCAGTACTTC
CASSPRGQETQYF
>NA|TRBJ1-1|NA|TRBV29-1
TGCAGCGTTGGGACGGTGAACACTGAAGCTTTCTTT
CSVGTVNTEAFF
>TRBD1|TRBJ1-2|NA|TRBV2
TGTGCCAGCAGCGACCGACAGGGTGGGAATGGCTACACCTTC
CASSDRQGGNGYTF
>NA|TRBJ2-3|few|TRBV7-2
TGTGCCAGCAGCTTAGAGGGAGTCTCTACAGATACGCAGTATTTT
CASSLEGVSTDTQYF
>NA|TRBJ1-1|NA|TRBV28
TGTGCCAGCAGTGGTCGGAGGGCCGGGAAGAACACTGAAGCTTTCTTT
CASSGRRAGKNTEAFF
>TRBD1|TRBJ1-6|NA|TRBV28
TGTGCCAGCAGTCCCTTCTCTGCAGGGGGTCTTTCACCCCTCCACTTT
CASSPFSAGGLSPLHF
>NA|TRBJ2-5|NA|TRBV6-5
TGTGCCAGCAGGGTCGGGGCGGAGACCCAGTACTTC
CASRVGAETQYF
>NA|TRBJ1-3|NA|TRBV28
TGTGCCAGCAGTTTATTGTATAGCTCTGGAAACACCATATATTTT
CASSLLYSSGNTIYF
>NA|TRBJ1-5|NA|TRBV29-1
TGCAGCGTTGAGGAGCCCCGGGGGGGTAATAGCAATCAGCCCCAGCATTTT
CSVEEPRGGNSNQPQHF
>NA|TRBJ2-2|NA|TRBV7-9
TGTGCCAGCAGCGCAAAGATCACCGGGGAGCCGTTTTTT
CASSAKITGEPFF
>NA|TRBJ2-7|NA|TRBV7-2
TGTGCCAGCAGCTCTATGGGGGGTGGAGGATACGAGCAGTACTTC
CASSSMGGGGYEQYF
>NA|TRBJ2-1|NA|TRBV30
TGTGCCTGGAGTGTCGCAGGGAGAAAGAATAATGAGCAGTTCTTC
CAWSVAGRKNNEQFF
>NA|TRBJ1-1|NA|TRBV7-3
TGTGCCAGCAGCTTAACGTCCGGGAACACTGAAGCTTTCTTT
CASSLTSGNTEAFF
>NA|TRBJ2-7|NA|TRBV7-3
TGTGCCAGCAGCTTAGATGGCCCGGGGTACGAGCAGTACTTC
CASSLDGPGYEQYF
>NA|TRBJ1-4|once|TRBV28
TGTGCCAGCAGTTTAGTAGGTTCCAGAAATGAAAAACTGTTTTTT
CASSLVGSRNEKLFF
>NA|TRBJ1-5|NA|TRBV2
TGTGCCAGCAAAATTGATAGCAATCAGCCCCAGCATTTT
CASKIDSNQPQHF
>NA|TRBJ2-2|NA|TRBV4-3
TGCGCCAGCAGCCAAGATCCCGCGGCGGGTTCGAACACCGGGGAGCTGTTTTTT
CASSQDPAAGSNTGELFF
>NA|TRBJ2-2|NA|TRBV7-2
TGTGCCAGCAGCTTAGCCTCCCTAGGTGGGGGACGCACCGGGGAGCTGTTTTTT
CASSLASLGGGRTGELFF
>NA|TRBJ2-1|NA|TRBV2
TGTGCCAGCACCATGAGGGCAGGGAACGGTGAGCAGTTCTTC
CASTMRAGNGEQFF
>NA|TRBJ2-4|NA|TRBV7-2
TGTGCCAGCAGCGCCGCCCGGACCAAAAACATTCAGTACTTC
CASSAARTKNIQYF
>TRBD2|TRBJ2-5|NA|TRBV7-2
TGTGCCAGCAGCCCGGGACTAGCGGGAGGACGGACCCAGTACTTC
CASSPGLAGGRTQYF
>TRBD2|TRBJ2-2|few|TRBV4-1
TGCGCCAGCAGCTTACAGGTGGGACTAGCTGCCGGGGAGCTGTTTTTT
CASSLQVGLAAGELFF
>NA|TRBJ1-5|NA|TRBV19
TGTGCCAGTAGTAATACACACGATCAGCCCCAGCATTTT
CASSNTHDQPQHF
>NA|TRBJ2-1|few|TRBV6-5
TGTGCCAGCAGGGACAACAATGAGCAGTTCTTC
CASRDNNEQFF
>NA|TRBJ2-4|NA|TRBV19
TGTGCCAGTTCCGAGGGGGGAAAAAACATTCAGTACTTC
CASSEGGKNIQYF
>NA|TRBJ2-4|few|TRBV19
TGTGCCAGTAGTATATCGGCGGTGATCTCAGCCAAAAACATTCAGTACTTC
CASSISAVISAKNIQYF
>NA|TRBJ1-3|NA|TRBV19
TGTGCCAGTAGTCCGAGGACAGCCTCTGGAAACACCATATATTTT
CASSPRTASGNTIYF
>NA|TRBJ2-3|NA|TRBV5-4
TGTGCCAGCAGCGACCACGGGCGGGGCTCCACAGATACGCAGTATTTT
CASSDHGRGSTDTQYF
>NA|TRBJ2-1|NA|TRBV9
TGTGCCAGCAGCGTAGGGGGCGCTTCCAATGAGCAGTTCTTC
CASSVGGASNEQFF
>TRBD1|TRBJ2-7|NA|TRBV18
TGTGCCAGCTCACAGGGACAGAACTACGAGCAGTACTTC
CASSQGQNYEQYF
>NA|TRBJ2-5|NA|TRBV5-1
TGCGCCAGCAGCTTGTTTTGGGTGAACGGCCAAGAGACCCAGTACTTC
CASSLFWVNGQETQYF
>NA|TRBJ2-6|NA|TRBV6-5
TGTGCCAGCAGTTACGCCCGGACAGCTGGGGCCAACGTCCTGACTTTC
CASSYARTAGANVLTF
>NA|TRBJ2-3|NA|TRBV18
TGTGCCAGCTCACCCGGGGCGAGCGGCACAGATACGCAGTATTTT
CASSPGASGTDTQYF
>TRBD2|TRBJ2-1|NA|TRBV5-4
TGTGCCAGCAGCTTGGATGGGACTAGGAGGTTCTTC
CASSLDGTRRFF
>NA|TRBJ2-3|many|TRBV29-1
TGCAGCGTGGGGAGCAGTGATACGCAGTATTTT
CSVGSSDTQYF
>TRBD1|TRBJ1-5|NA|TRBV15
TGTGCCACCAGCAGAGATGATGCAGGGGGAAGGCCCCAGCATTTT
CATSRDDAGGRPQHF
>NA|TRBJ2-7|NA|TRBV5-1
TGCGCCAGCAGTTTAGAGAAGGCCTGGGCCGAGCAGTACTTC
CASSLEKAWAEQYF